This T cell receptor (beta chain) is from a study of blood T cell repertoires in COVID-19. Study background: Specimens from acute and convalescent COVID-19 originated in the United States, Italy and Spain. T cells, B-cell-depleted T cells, or PBMCs provided the cDNA or gDNA that served as material.

With 6 bases clipped from V and 3 bases from J, the junction kept 8 bases outside the gene matches. The CDR3 extends over 15 amino acids. Germline CDR1 and CDR2: MDHEN and SYDVKM. Original handling: Amplification with reference gene primers provided the estimates of nucleated cell counts. Sequenced by immunoSEQ multiplex PCR; TCRdb stores in-frame clones only, minus some. That table is the source of V, J and clone size, and D and trimming were worked out from the DNA. The sample has some 150,000 clones; around nine tenths are singletons. The TCR comes from a man between 18 and 35 years old with active or convalescent COVID-19. The chain is built from TRBV28 and TRBJ2-4, with 7 bases lining up with TRBD1. Sequencing used peripheral blood. For the CDR3, the DNA is TGTGCCAGCAGCAATAGGGGGCTGGGCAAAAACATTCAGTACTTC. This encodes CASSNRGLGKNIQYF.